The 3 T cell receptor beta chains reported below all come from one sample, sequenced in a study of T cell repertoires in aging, cancer and after chemotherapy. A mixed TRB-A/B primer pool amplified rearranged TRB by multiplex touch-down PCR. TCRdb re-called the multiplex PCR reads through MiXCR, storing one row per CDR3 protein. There are under 3,000 distinct CDR3 sequences in the sample; around 26% occur only once, and 4.5% to 6.5% lies in the top ten. TCR beta rearrangements were amplified from peripheral blood genomic DNA. Sequenced: blood. Receptor source: a human donor in good health.

The chain couples TRBV7-9 to TRBJ1-2; D may be TRBD1 (6 bases). This CDR3 region has 15 residues. Germline assignment: CDR1 SEHNR and CDR2 FQNEAQ (reference sequence). Trimming cost V 3 bases and J 6 bases, with 17 bases left between them. The CDR3 sequence: CASSLGRGGANGYTF. Written as DNA, the CDR3 is TGTGCCAGCAGCTTGGGCCGGGGGGGCGCGAATGGCTACACCTTC.

In its sample, this clonotype is large. This chain connects TRBV27 to TRBJ1-3; weak D call: TRBD1 (5 bases). Trimming pared 5 bases from V and 2 bases from J, leaving 16 bases between. Germline CDR1 MNHEY, CDR2 SMNVEV (reference sequence). The CDR3 has 16 amino acids. CDR3 loop: CASSRAGTSAGNTIYF. CDR3 DNA: TGTGCCAGCAGTCGGGCCGGGACGTCGGCTGGAAACACCATATATTTT.

The chain couples TRBV19 to TRBJ1-2; 9 nucleotides agree with TRBD1. J gave up 7 bases and V 10 bases, and 7 bases lay outside the gene matches. The CDR3 consists of 12 residues. Germline V CDR1 and CDR2: LNHDA, SQIVND (reference sequence). The CDR3 DNA reads as TGTGCCACTAAACAGGGGGCAGCTGGCTACACCTTC. It yields the protein CATKQGAAGYTF.